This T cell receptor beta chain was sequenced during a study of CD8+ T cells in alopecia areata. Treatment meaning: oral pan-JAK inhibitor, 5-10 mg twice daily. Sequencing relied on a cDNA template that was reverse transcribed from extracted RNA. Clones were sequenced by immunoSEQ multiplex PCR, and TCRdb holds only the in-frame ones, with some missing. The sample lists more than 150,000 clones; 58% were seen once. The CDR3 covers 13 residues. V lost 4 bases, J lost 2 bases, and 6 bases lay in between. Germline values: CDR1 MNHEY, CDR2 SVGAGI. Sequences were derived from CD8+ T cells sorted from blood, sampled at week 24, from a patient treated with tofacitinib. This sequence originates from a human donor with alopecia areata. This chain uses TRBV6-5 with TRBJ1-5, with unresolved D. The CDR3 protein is CASSLRGNQPQHF. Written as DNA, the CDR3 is TGTGCCAGCAGTTTACGTGGCAATCAGCCCCAGCATTTT.